This TCR beta chain was obtained from a study of technical replicates of blood from a handful of donors. The repertoire was sequenced with immunoSEQ multiplex PCR; TCRdb's copy has only in-frame clones and lacks some. The sample lists around 83,000 clones, more than 85% seen once, with about 0.4% in the top ten. Material for sequencing was T cells isolated from PBMCs. This TCR came from a human donor in good health. Some clones in this sample may be carry-over from other donors' samples.

Here the CDR3 DNA reads TGTGCCTGGAGCGGACAGGGAGGATCTCAGCCCCAGCATTTT. Translated: CAWSGQGGSQPQHF. The V call is TRBV30, the J call TRBJ1-5, with 8 bases that match TRBD1. Germline CDR1 reads GTSNPN; CDR2 reads SVGIG (reference sequence). The V and J ends lost 3 bases and 6 bases, in that order; junction bases with no gene match: 7. The CDR3 totals 14 residues.